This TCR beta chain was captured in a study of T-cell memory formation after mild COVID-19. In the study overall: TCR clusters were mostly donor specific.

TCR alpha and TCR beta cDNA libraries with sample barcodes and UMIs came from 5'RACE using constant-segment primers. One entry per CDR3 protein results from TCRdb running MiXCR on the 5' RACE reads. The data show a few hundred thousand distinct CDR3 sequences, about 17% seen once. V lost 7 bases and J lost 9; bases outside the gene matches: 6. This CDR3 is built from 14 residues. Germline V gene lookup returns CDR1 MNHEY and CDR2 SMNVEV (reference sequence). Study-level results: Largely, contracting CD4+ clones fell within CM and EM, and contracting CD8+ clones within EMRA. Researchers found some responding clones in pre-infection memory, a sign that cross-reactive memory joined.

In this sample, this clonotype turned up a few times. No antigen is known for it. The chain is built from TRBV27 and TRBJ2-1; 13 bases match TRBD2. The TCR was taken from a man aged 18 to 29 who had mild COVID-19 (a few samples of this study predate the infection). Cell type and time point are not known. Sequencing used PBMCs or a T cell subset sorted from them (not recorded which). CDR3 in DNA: TGTGCCAGCAAGACTAGCGGGGGGCTGGTTGAGCAGTTCTTC. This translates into CASKTSGGLVEQFF.